This TCR beta chain was documented in a study of CD8 T cells in Susac syndrome. Trimming stripped 4 bases from V and 2 bases from J, with 9 bases between. The CDR3 spans 15 residues. Random hexamers primed reverse transcription of about 0.45 to 1 ug RNA. Amplification of TCR beta CDR3 spanned 54 Vbeta and 13 Jbeta via immunoSEQ multiplex PCR. From the immunoSEQ multiplex PCR reads, TCRdb called clonotypes with MiXCR, one entry per CDR3 protein. Of 150,000 to 200,000 distinct CDR3 sequences listed, 85% to 95% are singletons. TCR beta from blood CD8+ and CD4+ T cells was sequenced. Healthy donors acted as controls, with matching for age and sex. TEMRA cells were enriched by FACS, while CD8+ and CD4+ T cells were obtained through a negative isolation that was performed magnetically.

The chain carries TRBV12-3 or TRBV12-4 and TRBJ2-6; D is possibly TRBD1 (6 bases). This receptor was taken from a human donor in good health. Sequenced sample: CD4+ T cells from PBMCs. CDR3 amino acids: CASSYRVAGANVLTF. CDR3 in DNA: TGTGCCAGCAGTTACAGGGTCGCTGGGGCCAACGTCCTGACTTTC.